This T cell receptor beta chain was sequenced during a study of shared clonotypes between healthy human individuals. Method: immunoSEQ multiplex PCR; TCRdb's copy keeps in-frame clones and lacks some. Of around 2,000,000 clones listed, over 85% are singletons. The V end lost 0 bases, the J end lost 5 bases, and 13 bases lay between the germline ends. The CDR3 spans 14 residues. The germline CDR1 and CDR2 sequences are GTSNPN and SVGIG (reference sequence). The sample consisted of naive CD4+ T cells sorted from blood. Documented subset: CD45RA+ positively selected. This sequence originates from a man younger than 35 in good health. The chain uses TRBV30 and TRBJ2-5, with D perhaps TRBD1 (6 bases). The CDR3: CAWSVGGSTETQYF. The CDR3 coding sequence is TGTGCCTGGAGTGTAGGGGGTAGTACGGAGACCCAGTACTTC.